This TCR beta chain was sequenced for a study of blood T cell repertoires in COVID-19. Study overall: The cDNA or gDNA used as material had been derived from T cells, B-cell-depleted T cells, or PBMCs.

Trimming removed 5 bases from V and 7 bases from J, with 12 bases in between. This CDR3 comprises 13 residues. CDR1 is SGHVS and CDR2 is FNYEAQ in the germline V gene. Profiling relied on immunoSEQ multiplex PCR, and the TCRdb table lists in-frame clones only, not all of them. Found here are 170,000 or so clones, about 86% of them singletons; the top ten hold approximately 7%. The TCR comes from a man aged 45-65 years with active or convalescent COVID-19. This chain connects TRBV7-6 to TRBJ1-5, with unresolved D. The source material was peripheral blood. The CDR3 sequence: CASSRLPRQPQHF. CDR3 nucleotides: TGTGCCAGCAGCCGCTTACCCCGGCAGCCCCAGCATTTT.